The 2 T cell receptor beta chains presented below share a single source sample, sequenced in a study of T cell changes during pregnancy in multiple sclerosis. Sequencing used immunoSEQ multiplex PCR; TCRdb keeps in-frame clones, though not all of them. The table includes just under 50,000 clones, approximately 93% detected once. The starting material was CD4+ T cells from peripheral blood mononuclear cells, obtained in the third trimester of pregnancy. Receptor source: a female donor with multiple sclerosis, enrolled in a pregnancy study.

The chain carries TRBV7-3 and TRBJ2-2; a weak D match, TRBD2 (6 bases). The CDR3 runs to 12 residues. Per the germline V gene, CDR1 is SGHTA and CDR2 is FQGTGA. V was cut by 8 bases and J by 5 bases, with 9 bases left in between. The CDR3 DNA reads as TGTGCCAGCTCAGGGAGGACCGGGGAGCTGTTTTTT. It encodes CASSGRTGELFF.

This clone was detected once. This chain links TRBV18 with TRBJ2-3; TRBD2 matches at 9 bases. Germline V gene data show CDR1 as KGHSH and CDR2 as LQKENI. V lost 6 bases to trimming and J lost 3 bases; unmatched junction nucleotides: 4. The CDR3 has 14 amino acids. The DNA for the CDR3 is TGTGCCAGCTCCCGCGGACTAGCGACAGATACGCAGTATTTT. Its translation: CASSRGLATDTQYF.